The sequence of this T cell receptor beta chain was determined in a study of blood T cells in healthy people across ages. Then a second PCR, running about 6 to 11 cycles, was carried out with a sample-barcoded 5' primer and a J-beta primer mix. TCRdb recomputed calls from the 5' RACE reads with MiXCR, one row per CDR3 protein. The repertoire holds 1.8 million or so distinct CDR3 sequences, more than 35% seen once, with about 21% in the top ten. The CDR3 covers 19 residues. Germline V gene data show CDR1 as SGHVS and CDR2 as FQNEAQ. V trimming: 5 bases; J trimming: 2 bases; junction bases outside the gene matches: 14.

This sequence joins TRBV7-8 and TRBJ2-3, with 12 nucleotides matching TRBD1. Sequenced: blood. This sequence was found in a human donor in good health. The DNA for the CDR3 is TGTGCCAGCAGCCTTCCTCCGGGACAGGGGGCCCCCTACACAGATACGCAGTATTTT. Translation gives CASSLPPGQGAPYTDTQYF.